A single sample gave rise to the 7 T cell receptor beta chains below, sequenced in a study of graft-versus-host responses after intestinal transplantation. These receptors' targets are unknown. Profiled with immunoSEQ multiplex PCR; TCRdb holds only in-frame clones, not every one. There are about 90,000 clones in the sample; about 85% occur only once, and around 0.27% lies in the top ten. Sequences were derived from unstimulated CD4+ T cells sorted from spleen or lymph node cells, sampled before transplant. These TCRs come from a human donor who was the organ donor for an intestinal transplant.

The rearrangement links TRBV4-1 to TRBJ2-5; 7 positions agree with TRBD1. V shed 1 base and J 9 bases; nucleotides not matched to a gene: 11. CDR3 length: 15 residues. The germline gives CDR1 MGHRA, CDR2 YSYEKL. Here the CDR3 reads CASSQATTGVWSQYF. In DNA, the CDR3 is TGCGCCAGCAGCCAAGCCACCACAGGGGTGTGGTCCCAGTACTTC.

V gene TRBV4-1 combines with J gene TRBJ2-1; perhaps TRBD2 as D (6 bases). Trimming pared 0 bases from V and 4 bases from J, leaving 13 bases between. This CDR3 is built from 16 residues. Germline CDR1 and CDR2: MGHRA and YSYEKL. The DNA for the CDR3 is TGCGCCAGCAGCCAAGATGGGAGGTCCCGATACAATGAGCAGTTCTTC. Translation gives CASSQDGRSRYNEQFF.

This chain uses TRBV7-8 with TRBJ2-7; 7 bases are a match to TRBD1. The CDR3 runs 15 residues. The junction had 7 bases not matched to a gene; V was cut back by 2 bases and J by 3 bases. Germline loops: CDR1 SGHVS, CDR2 FQNEAQ. The CDR3 region is CASSLLRQGSYEQYF. The CDR3 DNA is TGTGCCAGCAGCTTATTGAGACAGGGTAGCTACGAGCAGTACTTC. The full variable domain, its missing parts supplied by reference TRBV7-8 and TRBJ2-7, is GAGVSQSPRYKVAKRGQDVALRCDPISGHVSLFWYQQALGQGPEFLTYFQNEAQLDKSGLPSDRFFAERPEGSVSTLKIQRTQQEDSAVYLCASSLLRQGSYEQYFGPGTRLTVT.

The chain is built from TRBV4-1 and TRBJ1-4; 10 nucleotides line up with TRBD1. Per the germline V gene, CDR1 is MGHRA and CDR2 is YSYEKL. The V segment lost 2 bases and the J segment 3 bases; nucleotides outside the gene matches: 9. This CDR3 region has 18 residues. CDR3 protein: CASSQLGQGKVANEKLFF. The DNA for the CDR3 is TGCGCCAGCAGCCAACTGGGACAGGGGAAGGTGGCTAATGAAAAACTGTTTTTT.

This clone was counted a few times. The chain joins TRBV5-6 to TRBJ2-7; no reliable D call. The CDR3 spans 14 residues. Germline CDR1 reads SGHDT; CDR2 reads YYEEEE. V lost 0 bases, J lost 2 bases, and 9 bases lay in between. CDR3 DNA sequence: TGTGCCAGCAGCTTGGGGGCAGGCCCCTACGAGCAGTACTTC. Its protein product is CASSLGAGPYEQYF.

This chain uses TRBV5-1 with TRBJ2-1, with D tentatively TRBD2 (5 bases). Germline values: CDR1 SGHRS, CDR2 YFSETQ. The ends were cut back, 4 bases at V and 3 bases at J, with 14 bases in the middle. The CDR3 consists of 15 residues. CDR3 nucleotides: TGCGCCAGCAGCCCCCCACTAGGGTACTACAATGAGCAGTTCTTC. It is translated as CASSPPLGYYNEQFF.

The rearrangement joins TRBV25-1 to TRBJ2-7, with 8 bases fitting TRBD1. The CDR3 length is 15 residues. V trimming: 5 bases; J trimming: 5 bases; junction bases outside the gene matches: 11. Looked up from germline, CDR1 is MGHDK and CDR2 is SYGVNS. The CDR3 sequence: CASSPGQGILDEQYF. CDR3 bases: TGTGCCAGCAGTCCTGGACAGGGAATTTTGGACGAGCAGTACTTC.